One and the same sample provided the 9 T cell receptor beta chains below, sequenced in a study of blood T cell repertoires in COVID-19. The method was immunoSEQ multiplex PCR; TCRdb's version includes in-frame clones alone and lacks a portion of them. This sample has over 250,000 clones, with more than 75% found just once. The source material was peripheral blood. These receptors were collected from a woman aged 40 to 50 who had recovered from COVID-19.

This rearrangement joins TRBV7-9 to TRBJ1-1; perhaps TRBD1 as D (5 bases). Trimming stripped 2 bases from V and 8 bases from J, with 9 bases between. The germline gives CDR1 SEHNR, CDR2 FQNEAQ (reference sequence). The CDR3 length is 12 residues. CDR3 protein: CASSLQGSEAFF. Here the CDR3 DNA reads TGTGCCAGCAGCTTACAGGGAAGCGAAGCTTTCTTT. The complete variable domain, with remaining parts taken from reference TRBV7-9 and TRBJ1-1, reads DTGVSQNPRHKITKRGQNVTFRCDPISEHNRLYWYRQTLGQGPEFLTYFQNEAQLEKSRLLSDRFSAERPKGSFSTLEIQRTEQGDSAMYLCASSLQGSEAFFGQGTRLTVV.

This chain links TRBV4-1 with TRBJ2-7; TRBD1 matches at 7 bases. The ends lost 2 bases at V and 3 bases at J; junction bases unmatched: 13. The germline gives CDR1 MGHRA, CDR2 YSYEKL. The CDR3 has 17 amino acids. Here the CDR3 reads CASSQQNRGEGHYEQYF. DNA for the CDR3: TGCGCCAGCAGCCAACAAAACAGGGGCGAGGGGCACTACGAGCAGTACTTC.

The CDR3 nucleotides read TGTGCCAGTAGTTACAGGGAGAGGCCCCAGCATTTT. Translation gives CASSYRERPQHF. This chain links TRBV19 with TRBJ1-5; D possibly corresponds to TRBD1 (6 bases). The CDR3 length is 12 residues. In germline, CDR1 is LNHDA, CDR2 SQIVND (reference sequence). Trimming removed 5 bases from V and 9 bases from J, with 11 bases in between.

The chain joins TRBV3-1 (or the pseudogene TRBV3-2) to TRBJ2-5, with 9 bases aligning to TRBD2. The length of the CDR3 is 17 residues. V lost 4 bases, J lost 4 bases, and 13 bases stayed unmatched. The germline V gene encodes CDR1 LGHDT and CDR2 YNNKEL (reference sequence). CDR3 region: CASSPAVGRGGLETQYF. CDR3 in DNA: TGTGCCAGCAGCCCCGCTGTGGGGCGGGGGGGTTTAGAGACCCAGTACTTC.

V and J are TRBV7-9 and TRBJ1-1; D remains unclear. V lost 0 bases to trimming and J lost 8 bases, with 10 bases between them. The CDR3 contains 13 residues. Per the germline V gene, CDR1 is SEHNR and CDR2 is FQNEAQ (reference sequence). The DNA for the CDR3 is TGTGCCAGCAGCTTAGCGAGTACGTGGGAAGCTTTCTTT. This gives the protein CASSLASTWEAFF.

The rearrangement links TRBV7-8 to TRBJ1-2, with 10 bases lining up with TRBD1. The V segment lost 5 bases and the J segment 5 bases; nucleotides outside the gene matches: 8. From germline, CDR1 is SGHVS and CDR2 FQNEAQ. This CDR3 comprises 15 residues. In DNA form, the CDR3 reads TGTGCCAGCAGCCCTGACAGGGGGCAGTGGTATGGCTACACCTTC. Protein product: CASSPDRGQWYGYTF.

The chain recombines TRBV4-3 with TRBJ1-1; no clear D. This CDR3 is built from 15 residues. V was trimmed by 4 bases and J by 4 bases, leaving 16 bases between them. Germline V CDR1 and CDR2: LGHNA, YSLEER. Here the CDR3 DNA reads TGCGCCAGCAGCCGACAAGAAGGCGTGCGCACTGAAGCTTTCTTT. This gives the protein CASSRQEGVRTEAFF.

This clone was seen a single time. The CDR3 here is CATSLGRSLDGYTF. CDR3 DNA sequence: TGTGCCACCAGCCTCGGTCGATCACTTGATGGCTACACCTTC. The J gene is TRBJ1-2, the V gene TRBV15; D gene ambiguous. The CDR3 runs to 14 residues. Per germline, CDR1 LNHNV and CDR2 YYDKDF (reference sequence). The V and J ends lost 5 bases and 6 bases respectively, with 16 bases between them.

CDR3 amino acids: CAWSSQGAHYGYTF. The DNA of the CDR3 is TGTGCCTGGAGTTCACAGGGGGCCCATTATGGCTACACCTTC. The chain uses TRBV30 and TRBJ1-2, with 9 bases identical to TRBD1. The CDR3 is 14 amino acids. The V gene's germline CDR1 is GTSNPN and CDR2 SVGIG (reference sequence). V was clipped by 2 bases and J by 5 bases; unmatched bases: 6.